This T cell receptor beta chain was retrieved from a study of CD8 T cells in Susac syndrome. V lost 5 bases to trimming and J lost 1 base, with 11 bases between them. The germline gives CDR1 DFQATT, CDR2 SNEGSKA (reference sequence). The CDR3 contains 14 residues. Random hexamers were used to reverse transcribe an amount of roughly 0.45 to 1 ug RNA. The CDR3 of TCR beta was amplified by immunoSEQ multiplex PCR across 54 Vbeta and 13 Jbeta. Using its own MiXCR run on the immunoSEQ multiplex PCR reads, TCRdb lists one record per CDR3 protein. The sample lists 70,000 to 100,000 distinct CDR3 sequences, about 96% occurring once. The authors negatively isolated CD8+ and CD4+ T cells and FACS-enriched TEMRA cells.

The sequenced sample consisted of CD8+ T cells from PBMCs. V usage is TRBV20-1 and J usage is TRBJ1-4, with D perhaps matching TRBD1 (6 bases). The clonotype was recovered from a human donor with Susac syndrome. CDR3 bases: TGCAGTGCTGGTACAGGGCTAACTAATGAAAAACTGTTTTTT. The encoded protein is CSAGTGLTNEKLFF.